A single sample is the source of the 9 T cell receptor beta chains below, sequenced in a study of cytomegalovirus exposure and HLA in healthy donors. This PCR relied on a set of 60 Vbeta primers and 13 Jbeta primers. Assay: immunoSEQ multiplex PCR; the TCRdb copy retains only in-frame clones and omits some. The sample lists about 130,000 clones; roughly 70% were seen once. The sample consisted of PBMCs. The receptors stem from a man younger than 40 in good health and CMV-seronegative.

The rearrangement joins TRBV28 to TRBJ1-2; D may be TRBD1 (5 bases). Germline CDR1 and CDR2: MDHEN and SYDVKM. This CDR3 contains 13 residues. The germline V and J ends were trimmed by 3 bases and 5 bases, with 10 bases remaining between them. CDR3 loop: CASSFSGPYGYTF. The CDR3 DNA sequence: TGTGCCAGCAGTTTTTCAGGGCCTTATGGCTACACCTTC.

The chain recombines TRBV6-1 with TRBJ1-2; 7 bases agree with TRBD1. From germline, CDR1 is MNHNS and CDR2 SASEGT. The length of the CDR3 is 15 residues. V trimming: 2 bases; J trimming: 4 bases; junction bases outside the gene matches: 7. CDR3 amino acids: CASSENRGRVYGYTF. In nucleotides, the CDR3 is TGTGCCAGCAGTGAAAATAGGGGGCGCGTCTATGGCTACACCTTC.

The V and J genes are TRBV6-5 and TRBJ2-5; D might be TRBD2 (6 bases). Trimming took 6 bases from V and 11 from J, leaving 22 bases between them. The V gene's germline CDR1 is MNHEY and CDR2 SVGAGI. This CDR3 is 14 amino acids long. The CDR3 here is CASSNAAGSGEQYF. The CDR3 DNA reads TGTGCCAGCAGCAACGCGGCGGGATCGGGTGAGCAGTACTTC.

The V gene is TRBV27, the J gene TRBJ2-7; D perhaps matches TRBD1 (6 bases). CDR1 and CDR2 (germline): MNHEY, SMNVEV (reference sequence). Trimming removed 3 bases from V and 5 bases from J, with 14 bases in between. The CDR3 is 14 amino acids. CDR3 sequence reads: CASSFGTHAHEQYF. DNA for the CDR3: TGTGCCAGCAGTTTCGGGACACACGCACACGAGCAGTACTTC.

The V call is TRBV5-1, the J call TRBJ2-2, with D possibly being TRBD2 (6 bases). The CDR3 totals 12 residues. The V end lost 5 bases, the J end lost 4 bases, and 6 bases lay between the germline ends. Germline V gene data show CDR1 as SGHRS and CDR2 as YFSETQ. The CDR3 DNA reads as TGCGCCAGCAGGGGGGGCACCGGGGAGCTGTTTTTT. Protein: CASRGGTGELFF.

Only one count was recorded for this clone. This rearrangement joins TRBV10-3 to TRBJ2-1; 7 bases map to TRBD1. CDR3 length: 12 residues. CDR1 is ENHRY, CDR2 SYGVKD, per germline. Losses at the gene ends were 5 bases for V and 7 bases for J; bases not matched to a gene: 2. CDR3 residues: CAISSDRNEQFF. As DNA, the CDR3 is TGTGCCATCAGTTCGGACAGGAATGAGCAGTTCTTC.

This clone was picked up a small number of times. V is TRBV6-1 and J is TRBJ2-5, with TRBD2 identical over 13 bases. Per the germline V gene, CDR1 is MNHNS and CDR2 is SASEGT. This CDR3 contains 16 residues. J was trimmed by 2 bases and V by 3 bases; bases with no gene match: 3. CDR3 nucleotide sequence: TGTGCCAGCAGTGACCTGGGACTAGCGGGGCAAGAGACCCAGTACTTC. Its protein product is CASSDLGLAGQETQYF.

This chain joins TRBV7-3 and TRBJ1-5; D is undetermined. V was cut by 0 bases and J by 4 bases, with 4 bases left in between. Germline CDR1 SGHTA, CDR2 FQGTGA. CDR3 length equals 13 residues. Here the CDR3 reads CASSLTLNQPQHF. The CDR3 region has the DNA TGTGCCAGCAGCTTAACCCTGAATCAGCCCCAGCATTTT.

CDR3 residues: CSCLRGTGVPNEQYF. Here the CDR3 DNA reads TGCAGCTGCTTGAGAGGGACAGGGGTCCCCAACGAGCAGTACTTC. J is TRBJ2-7 and V is TRBV29-1; 10 bases agree with TRBD1. The CDR3 runs to 15 residues. The trim removed 8 bases at V and 5 bases at J, leaving 15 bases unmatched. Per germline, CDR1 SQVTM and CDR2 ANQGSEA.